This is a list of T cell receptor beta chains from one sample in a study of beta chain features in type 1 diabetes. Generated by immunoSEQ multiplex PCR, the TCRdb table keeps only in-frame clones and is missing some. The sample gives over 150,000 clones, about 13% of which show up once; roughly 0.6% is in the top ten. The source material was central memory CD4+ T cells from blood. Receptors were obtained from a woman between 18 and 30 years old in good health. The CDR3 runs from the conserved cysteine through the conserved F or W.

>TRBJ1-5|TRBV28
CASSSGQGNQPQHF
>TRBJ1-5|TRBV19
CASSGQGGRQPQHF
>TRBJ2-7|TRBV4-1
CASSQAGEHEQYF
>TRBJ2-7|TRBV30
CAWSVAGRQYF
>TRBJ1-2|TRBV5-4
CASSPRTEDYGYTF
>TRBJ2-3|TRBV11-2
CASSGTNTDTQYF
>TRBJ2-1|TRBV19
CASSIASGRYDEQFF
>TRBJ2-3|TRBV29-1
CSPTDERFGTQYF
>TRBJ1-2|TRBV28
CASSLRAYGYTF
>TRBJ2-3|TRBV19
CASSQGSSTDTQYF
>TRBJ1-1|TRBV7-3
CASSLTGGTEAFF
>TRBJ2-1|TRBV29-1
CSANGAAGNNEQFF
>TRBJ2-5|TRBV9
CASSVGFGVQYF
>TRBJ1-4|TRBV2
CASSEALISTNEKLFF
>TRBJ2-5|TRBV28
CASRTPGTGGMAQYF
>TRBJ1-1|TRBV7-2
CASSFSIGQTNTEAFF
>TRBJ2-1|TRBV5-1
CASSLVPAPENEQFF
>TRBJ1-5|TRBV30
CAWSLGRQSNQPQHF
>TRBJ2-1|TRBV2
CASSPTSDEQFF
>TRBJ2-7|TRBV25-1
CASSRHSYEQYF
>TRBJ2-1|TRBV21-1
CASSKLTSRVRNEQFF
>TRBJ1-5|TRBV15
CATSRDPGGNQPQHF
>TRBJ1-5|TRBV11-2
CASSSSLQPQHF